The clone carrying this T cell receptor (beta chain) was observed a single time. Repertoires were generated with immunoSEQ multiplex PCR, while TCRdb's copy carries only in-frame clones and drops some. The repertoire holds some 370,000 clones, with around 83% as singletons. The data are from a study of blood T cell repertoires in COVID-19. Study-wide context: PBMCs, B-cell-depleted T cells, or T cells provided the cDNA or gDNA that made up the material.

This sequence originates from a woman aged 45-65 years who had recovered from COVID-19. The sequenced sample was PBMCs or T cells enriched from blood (not recorded which).

The CDR3: CASSIPRVAGYGYTF. CDR3 bases: TGTGCCAGTAGTATTCCCAGGGTAGCGGGCTATGGCTACACCTTC. The chain uses TRBV19 and TRBJ1-2, with D maybe TRBD1 (5 bases). The CDR3 runs 15 residues. V was trimmed by 3 bases and J by 4 bases, leaving 15 bases between them. Per germline, CDR1 LNHDA and CDR2 SQIVND (reference sequence).